One and the same sample provided the 3 T cell receptor beta chains below, sequenced in a study of response to subunit inactivated influenza vaccine. Each CDR3 protein gets one entry after TCRdb re-called the RT-PCR reads with MiXCR. Of 500,000 to 600,000 distinct CDR3 sequences listed, approximately 16% are singletons. The material sequenced was CD4+ T cells sorted from PBMCs, taken around 25 months after vaccination. These receptors were obtained from a man aged 50 to 69 who received an inactivated influenza vaccine.

This clonotype has a handful of counts. CDR3 in DNA: TGTGCCACCAGTGAAGTAGGACAGGGGGCAACCGGGGAGCTGTTTTTT. Translated: CATSEVGQGATGELFF. V and J are TRBV24-1 and TRBJ2-2, with TRBD1 matching over 11 bases. CDR1 is KGHDR, CDR2 SFDVKD, per germline. The CDR3 runs to 16 residues. The V gene end was trimmed by 4 bases and the J gene end by 5 bases; junction bases not matched to a gene: 5.

This clonotype was seen ten or more times. The gene calls are TRBV4-3 and TRBJ1-2; tentatively, D is TRBD1 (5 bases). The CDR3 has 16 amino acids. V lost 0 bases, J lost 7 bases, and 18 bases lay in between. The germline V gene has CDR1 LGHNA and CDR2 YSLEER. The CDR3 DNA is TGCGCCAGCAGCCAAGACGGAGGGGCGGCTTATGGTGGCTACACCTTC. Protein product: CASSQDGGAAYGGYTF.

This clonotype was recorded at least ten times. CDR3 residues: CASRRLSADTQYF. The CDR3 DNA follows: TGTGCCAGCCGTCGGCTATCGGCAGATACGCAGTATTTT. This chain connects TRBV27 to TRBJ2-3; D not certain. V shed 8 bases and J shed 4 bases, with 13 bases lying between them. The germline gives CDR1 MNHEY, CDR2 SMNVEV (reference sequence). The CDR3 covers 13 residues.